The next 10 T cell receptor beta chains were all read from a single sample in a study of blood T cell repertoires in COVID-19. Clones were read by immunoSEQ multiplex PCR, and TCRdb kept only the in-frame ones, dropping some. The sample has under 250,000 clones, roughly 85% seen once. Sequencing was performed on peripheral blood. The receptors come from a woman between 65 and 79 years old with COVID-19, enrolled during active disease.

The rearrangement links TRBV28 to TRBJ2-1, with 12 positions matching TRBD2. Germline V gene data show CDR1 as MDHEN and CDR2 as SYDVKM. The CDR3 contains 14 residues. With 8 bases clipped from V and 5 bases from J, the junction kept 4 bases outside the gene matches. Here the CDR3 DNA reads TGTGCCAGCCGGACTAGCGGGAAGGACAATGAGCAGTTCTTC. Its translation is CASRTSGKDNEQFF.

The chain recombines TRBV19 with TRBJ2-7; TRBD2 aligns across 8 bases. V trimming: 3 bases; J trimming: 5 bases; junction bases outside the gene matches: 6. The CDR3 spans 14 residues. From germline, CDR1 is LNHDA and CDR2 SQIVND (reference sequence). CDR3 DNA sequence: TGTGCCAGTAGTATTGAGCGGGAGTTCAACGAGCAGTACTTC. It is translated as CASSIEREFNEQYF.

V usage is TRBV14 and J usage is TRBJ2-7, with 14 bases fitting TRBD2. Germline CDR1 is SGHDN and CDR2 is FVKESK. CDR3 length: 16 residues. V shed 6 bases, J shed 4 bases, and the junction held 8 bases outside the gene matches. This CDR3 is CASSHPRTSGRYEQYF. The CDR3 DNA follows: TGTGCCAGCAGTCACCCTAGGACTAGCGGGAGGTACGAGCAGTACTTC.

This clone was recorded only once. The rearrangement links TRBV7-3 to TRBJ2-7; no firm D call. This CDR3 region has 14 residues. Between the trimmed V and J ends, which lost 0 bases and 2 bases, there was a span of 8 bases. Germline V CDR1 and CDR2: SGHTA, FQGTGA. The CDR3 loop reads CASSLTASTYEQYF. The CDR3 DNA is TGTGCCAGCAGCTTAACTGCGTCAACCTACGAGCAGTACTTC.

V and J are TRBV12-2 and TRBJ1-4; no check of the table's D call, TRBD1, against the DNA was made. TRBV12-2 is a recognized pseudogene. There are 13 residues in the CDR3. The CDR3 protein is CASRQDSYEKLFF. The DNA for the CDR3 is TGTGCAAGTCGACAGGACAGTTACGAAAAACTGTTTTTT.

This clone came up a few times. The V gene is TRBV27, the J gene TRBJ1-3; D ambiguous. Germline CDR1 and CDR2: MNHEY and SMNVEV (reference sequence). CDR3 length: 13 residues. Deletions cut 8 bases from V and 0 bases from J, with 8 bases between. Written as DNA, the CDR3 is TGTGCCAGCCGGGGTTTCTCTGGAAACACCATATATTTT. This translates into CASRGFSGNTIYF.

The chain is built from TRBV7-3 and TRBJ1-6; tentatively, D is TRBD1 (5 bases). The germline CDR1 and CDR2 sequences are SGHTA and FQGTGA. The CDR3 spans 15 residues. Trimming took 5 bases from V and 8 from J, leaving 16 bases between them. For the CDR3, the DNA is TGTGCCAGCAGCCCCGCGGGACCGGGGGATTCACCCCTCCACTTT. As protein: CASSPAGPGDSPLHF.

This clone was counted a single time. The rearrangement uses TRBV5-4 and TRBJ2-2; 8 bases line up with TRBD2. Per the germline V gene, CDR1 is SGHNT and CDR2 is YYREEE (reference sequence). The CDR3 consists of 15 residues. J lost 6 bases, V lost 2 bases, and 6 bases had no gene match. The CDR3 sequence: CASSLKSGSPGELFF. CDR3 DNA sequence: TGTGCCAGCAGCTTAAAGAGCGGGAGTCCCGGGGAGCTGTTTTTT.

V and J are TRBV27 and TRBJ2-7; 12 bases fit TRBD1. From germline, CDR1 is MNHEY and CDR2 SMNVEV (reference sequence). V trimming: 3 bases; J trimming: 4 bases; junction bases outside the gene matches: 4. This CDR3 region has 15 residues. This CDR3 reads CASSFLGQGAYEQYF. CDR3 nucleotides: TGTGCCAGCAGTTTTTTGGGACAGGGGGCTTACGAGCAGTACTTC.

The chain recombines TRBV7-8 with TRBJ2-3; tentative D call: TRBD2 (5 bases). CDR3 length equals 17 residues. Germline CDR1 SGHVS, CDR2 FQNEAQ. V was cut by 1 base and J by 0 bases, with 14 bases left in between. The CDR3 nucleotides are TGTGCCAGCAGCTTAGACATCCCGGGGAGCAGCACAGATACGCAGTATTTT. Residues: CASSLDIPGSSTDTQYF.